These 7 T cell receptor beta chains were sequenced from one sample in a study of Graves' ophthalmopathy and Graves' hyperthyroidism. Beta-chain TCR CDR3 regions were amplified from RNA transcripts. The first round was an RT-PCR with HTBI primers, and the second round was a multiplex PCR. Each CDR3 protein is one row after TCRdb ran MiXCR on the multiplex PCR reads. The sample includes 170,000 or so distinct CDR3 sequences, under 40% seen only once; the top ten take around 5.5%. Sequencing was done on a sample of peripheral blood. The receptors here all came from a woman between 40 and 50 years old with Graves' ophthalmopathy.

This chain links TRBV27 with TRBJ2-7; TRBD2 matches at 9 bases. The CDR3 spans 16 residues. After removal of 4 bases from V and 3 bases from J, the junction contained 10 bases not matched to a gene. The germline CDR1 and CDR2 sequences are MNHEY and SMNVEV (reference sequence). This chain's CDR3 is CASSSIGLAGNYEQYF. The CDR3 DNA is TGTGCCAGCAGTTCTATCGGGCTAGCGGGAAACTACGAGCAGTACTTC.

This clonotype was seen only once. The genes are TRBV6-5 and TRBJ1-5, with a weak D call TRBD1 (6 bases). CDR1 MNHEY and CDR2 SVGAGI come from the germline V gene. The CDR3 extends over 16 amino acids. Trimming shortened V by 2 bases and J by 0 bases, and 11 bases separated the two germline ends. CDR3 amino acids: CASSYATGHSNQPQHF. The CDR3 region has the DNA TGTGCCAGCAGTTACGCGACAGGCCATAGCAATCAGCCCCAGCATTTT.

This clonotype was detected many times. This chain links TRBV11-2 with TRBJ2-5; D unclear. CDR3 length: 14 amino acids. Germline values: CDR1 SGHAT, CDR2 FQNNGV. Trimming cost V 0 bases and J 5 bases, with 10 bases left between them. The CDR3 sequence: CASSLDGMGETQYF. For the CDR3, the DNA is TGTGCCAGCAGCTTAGATGGGATGGGGGAGACCCAGTACTTC.

This clonotype was recorded many times. The V call is TRBV20-1, the J call TRBJ2-7, with 11 positions matching TRBD2. The CDR3 length is 15 residues. Trimming cost V 6 bases and J 4 bases; bases outside gene matches: 11. Per germline, CDR1 DFQATT and CDR2 SNEGSKA (reference sequence). DNA for the CDR3: TGCAGTGCCGTCCCCCCCGCTAGCGGGGGGTACGAGCAGTACTTC. Translating it yields CSAVPPASGGYEQYF.

The chain links TRBV12-3 or TRBV12-4 to TRBJ1-2; 9 nucleotides line up with TRBD1. Trimming took 5 bases from V and 4 from J; bases not matched to a gene: 8. The CDR3 is 15 residues long. DNA for the CDR3: TGTGCCAGCAGTCCTCGGACAGGGGCTGGCTATGGCTACACCTTC. Translating it yields CASSPRTGAGYGYTF.

This clonotype was counted ten times or more. J is TRBJ1-1 and V is TRBV20-1; D may be TRBD1 (6 bases). Trimming left V 4 bases short and J 4 bases short, with 13 bases between. CDR3 length: 13 residues. The germline CDR1 and CDR2 sequences are DFQATT and SNEGSKA (reference sequence). This chain's CDR3 is CSATGVRITEAFF. DNA for the CDR3: TGCAGTGCTACAGGGGTTCGCATCACTGAAGCTTTCTTT.

This clonotype was picked up many times. The chain couples TRBV5-1 to TRBJ2-7, with a tentative D call TRBD1 (7 bases). V lost 4 bases and J lost 2, with 13 bases in between. Germline V lookup: CDR1 SGHRS, CDR2 YFSETQ. The CDR3 loop spans 14 amino acids. As DNA, the CDR3 is TGCGCCAGCAGCCAGGGGGGCTCTACCTACGAGCAGTACTTC. This codes for CASSQGGSTYEQYF.